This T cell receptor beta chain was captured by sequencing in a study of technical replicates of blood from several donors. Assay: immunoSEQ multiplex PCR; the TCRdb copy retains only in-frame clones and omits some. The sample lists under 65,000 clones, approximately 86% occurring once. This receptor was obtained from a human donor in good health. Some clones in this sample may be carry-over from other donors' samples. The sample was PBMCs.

DNA for the CDR3: TGTGCCAGCAGCGTAGGCTGGGAGCCGCGCGAGACCCAGTACTTC. It translates to CASSVGWEPRETQYF. The V call is TRBV9, the J call TRBJ2-5; D might be TRBD2 (5 bases). The CDR3 has 15 amino acids. From germline, CDR1 is SGDLS and CDR2 YYNGEE. V lost 0 bases, J lost 5 bases, and 14 bases lay in between.